What follows are 25 T cell receptor beta chains derived from one specimen sequenced in a study of blood T cell repertoires in COVID-19. The table came from immunoSEQ multiplex PCR; TCRdb's copy has only in-frame clones and leaves some out. There are 110,000 or so clones in the sample; roughly 80% occur only once, and approximately 19% lies in the top ten. The sequencing input was peripheral blood. These receptors all come from a woman in her 70s with acute or convalescent COVID-19.

This clone appeared many times. The rearrangement uses TRBV19 and TRBJ1-1; D is perhaps TRBD1 (5 bases). This CDR3 has 16 amino acids. The V end was cut by 7 bases, the J end by 6 bases, with 24 bases between. From germline, CDR1 is LNHDA and CDR2 SQIVND (reference sequence). CDR3 in DNA: TGTGCCAGTAAACTCAGGGAATCAGTTTCAGTTGCTGAAGCTTTCTTT. Translating gives CASKLRESVSVAEAFF.

The rearrangement uses TRBV28 and TRBJ1-2, with TRBD1 matching 8 bases. Trimming cost V 6 bases and J 5 bases; bases outside gene matches: 8. This CDR3 contains 14 residues. CDR1 and CDR2 (germline): MDHEN, SYDVKM. The CDR3 loop reads CASSTQDRAYGYTF. CDR3 DNA: TGTGCCAGCAGCACTCAGGACAGGGCGTATGGCTACACCTTC.

CDR3 loop: CASSYSPGTSYGYTF. In DNA form, the CDR3 reads TGTGCCAGCAGTTACTCTCCCGGGACTTCGTATGGCTACACCTTC. This rearrangement joins TRBV6-2 or TRBV6-3 to TRBJ1-2, with D possibly matching TRBD1 (5 bases). Trimming removed 0 bases from V and 5 bases from J, with 13 bases in between. This CDR3 region has 15 residues. CDR1 and CDR2 (germline): MNHEY, SVGEGT.

The J gene is TRBJ1-1, the V gene TRBV30, with TRBD1 as a possible D gene (5 bases). CDR3 size: 13 residues. The V gene's germline CDR1 is GTSNPN and CDR2 SVGIG (reference sequence). V lost 5 bases, J lost 0 bases, and 10 bases lay in between. CDR3 residues: CAWGTGMNTEAFF. The CDR3 nucleotides are TGTGCCTGGGGAACAGGTATGAACACTGAAGCTTTCTTT.

The chain employs TRBV7-2 and TRBJ2-7; maybe TRBD1 (5 bases). Looked up from germline, CDR1 is SGHTA and CDR2 is FQGNSA. The CDR3 is 13 residues long. Between the trimmed V and J ends, which lost 6 bases and 4 bases, there was a span of 13 bases. The CDR3 nucleotides read TGTGCCAGCAGGGGGCTCAGGCTATACGAGCAGTACTTC. Translating it yields CASRGLRLYEQYF.

This rearrangement joins TRBV6-5 to TRBJ2-1; 7 bases agree with TRBD2. V lost 7 bases, J lost 6 bases, and 3 bases stayed unmatched. CDR3 size: 12 residues. The V gene's germline CDR1 is MNHEY and CDR2 SVGAGI. CDR3 nucleotide sequence: TGTGCCAGCATGGGGGGGAGCAATGAGCAGTTCTTC. This translates into CASMGGSNEQFF.

The chain has TRBV7-9 and TRBJ1-6; a possible D gene is TRBD1 (5 bases). This CDR3 is built from 13 residues. V was shortened by 5 bases and J by 11 bases, with 13 bases between the two germline ends. CDR1 and CDR2 (germline): SEHNR, FQNEAQ (reference sequence). CDR3 in DNA: TGTGCCAGCAGCCCACCCGGGGGGACACCCCTCCACTTT. Translated, it gives CASSPPGGTPLHF.

This clone was recorded once. The chain uses TRBV5-1 and TRBJ1-4, with 10 bases identical to TRBD1. CDR3 length: 17 amino acids. V lost 4 bases, J lost 4 bases, and 10 bases stayed unmatched. Germline V CDR1 and CDR2: SGHRS, YFSETQ. The CDR3 nucleotides read TGCGCCAGCAGCCCGGGACAGGGGACGGGAAATAATGAAAAACTGTTTTTT. As protein: CASSPGQGTGNNEKLFF.

The chain links TRBV9 to TRBJ2-2; the D gene is possibly TRBD2 (6 bases). This CDR3 has 16 amino acids. Between the trimmed V and J ends, which lost 0 bases and 7 bases, there was a span of 16 bases. Germline V CDR1 and CDR2: SGDLS, YYNGEE. CDR3 nucleotide sequence: TGTGCCAGCAGCGTAGAGGCAGGGAGGTACGTCGGGGAGCTGTTTTTT. Its protein is CASSVEAGRYVGELFF.

This clone came up once. The V and J genes are TRBV19 and TRBJ2-2; TRBD2 matches at 11 bases. J gave up 4 bases and V 7 bases, and 8 bases lay outside the gene matches. Per the germline V gene, CDR1 is LNHDA and CDR2 is SQIVND (reference sequence). This CDR3 has 16 residues. Written as DNA, the CDR3 is TGTGCCAGTACCACTGTAGCGGGGGGGACCACCGGGGAGCTGTTTTTT. Amino acids: CASTTVAGGTTGELFF.

V is TRBV9 and J is TRBJ2-2; 10 bases match TRBD1. Per germline, CDR1 SGDLS and CDR2 YYNGEE. The CDR3 sequence is 16 residues long. V dropped 3 bases and J dropped 3; count of bases not matched to a gene: 5. The CDR3 here is CASSATGTGDTGELFF. The CDR3 DNA reads as TGTGCCAGCAGCGCAACCGGGACAGGGGACACCGGGGAGCTGTTTTTT.

V gene TRBV4-2 combines with J gene TRBJ2-1; 9 bases are shared with TRBD2. V shed 3 bases, J shed 0 bases, and the junction held 3 bases outside the gene matches. This CDR3 region has 16 residues. Germline CDR1 LGHNA, CDR2 YNFKEQ. CDR3 sequence reads: CASSQLAGSSYNEQFF. The CDR3 DNA sequence: TGTGCCAGCAGCCAGCTAGCGGGGAGCTCCTACAATGAGCAGTTCTTC.

V gene TRBV6-5 combines with J gene TRBJ1-3; 7 nucleotides agree with TRBD1. From germline, CDR1 is MNHEY and CDR2 SVGAGI. The CDR3 is 14 amino acids. The J segment lost 0 bases and the V segment lost 9 bases, leaving 5 bases of the junction unmatched. The CDR3 loop is CASKQGNSGNTIYF. The CDR3 nucleotides read TGTGCCAGTAAACAGGGGAACTCTGGAAACACCATATATTTT.

V gene TRBV28 combines with J gene TRBJ2-7, with D perhaps TRBD2 (6 bases). The germline gives CDR1 MDHEN, CDR2 SYDVKM. V gave up 10 bases and J gave up 7 bases, with 23 bases separating them. This CDR3 region has 14 residues. CDR3 in amino acids: CATRVGPQAGEQYF. CDR3 in DNA: TGTGCCACCAGAGTGGGACCTCAGGCGGGGGAGCAGTACTTC. The variable domain in full, completed from reference TRBV28 and TRBJ2-7, reads DVKVTQSSRYLVKRTGEKVFLECVQDMDHENMFWYRQDPGLGLRLIYFSYDVKMKEKGDIPEGYSVSREKKERFSLILESASTNQTSMYLCATRVGPQAGEQYFGPGTRLTVT.

The chain combines TRBV13 with TRBJ1-2; 8 bases line up with TRBD1. The germline V gene encodes CDR1 PRHDT and CDR2 FYEKMQ (reference sequence). There are 15 residues in the CDR3. The junction had 6 bases not matched to a gene; V was cut back by 3 bases and J by 3 bases. The CDR3 reads CASSFNSDRDYGYTF. Here the CDR3 DNA reads TGTGCCAGCAGCTTTAACTCGGACAGGGACTATGGCTACACCTTC.

The chain recombines TRBV6-1 with TRBJ1-4, with 11 bases lining up with TRBD1. CDR1 and CDR2 from the germline V gene are MNHNS and SASEGT. V lost 1 base to trimming and J lost 3 bases; unmatched junction nucleotides: 4. The CDR3 is made up of 17 amino acids. As DNA, the CDR3 is TGTGCCAGCAGTGAAGTTGGACAGGGGGCACCTAATGAAAAACTGTTTTTT. Protein sequence: CASSEVGQGAPNEKLFF.

This sequence joins TRBV11-2 and TRBJ2-7; D is perhaps TRBD2 (6 bases). The CDR3 has 14 residues. From germline, CDR1 is SGHAT and CDR2 FQNNGV. V lost 5 bases and J lost 3, with 14 bases in between. CDR3 residues: CASSPDGGDYEQYF. The CDR3 coding sequence is TGTGCCAGCAGCCCAGACGGGGGTGACTACGAGCAGTACTTC.

This clone came up a few times. The CDR3 bases are TGTGCCACCAGCAGAAAGGACAGGGACACAGATACGCAGTATTTT. This encodes CATSRKDRDTDTQYF. The rearrangement uses TRBV15 and TRBJ2-3; TRBD1 matches 8 bases. This CDR3 has 15 amino acids. CDR1 is LNHNV, CDR2 YYDKDF, per germline (reference sequence). Trimming took 2 bases from V and 2 from J; bases not matched to a gene: 3.

The chain carries TRBV18 and TRBJ2-2, with 12 positions matching TRBD1. V shed 3 bases, J shed 4 bases, and the junction held 3 bases outside the gene matches. The CDR3 consists of 16 residues. Germline V gene lookup returns CDR1 KGHSH and CDR2 LQKENI. The CDR3 sequence: CASSPGQGASTGELFF. CDR3 bases: TGTGCCAGCTCACCGGGACAGGGGGCGAGCACCGGGGAGCTGTTTTTT. The entire variable domain, with the rest obtained from reference TRBV18 and TRBJ2-2, is as follows: NAGVMQNPRHLVRRRGQEARLRCSPMKGHSHVYWYRQLPEEGLKFMVYLQKENIIDESGMPKERFSAEFPKEGPSILRIQQVVRGDSAAYFCASSPGQGASTGELFFGEGSRLTVL.

This chain joins TRBV19 and TRBJ2-7; a possible D gene is TRBD1 (6 bases). V lost 4 bases to trimming and J lost 3 bases, with 16 bases between them. Per germline, CDR1 LNHDA and CDR2 SQIVND (reference sequence). The CDR3 totals 15 residues. CDR3 DNA: TGTGCCAGTAGTAAGGAGACAGGCGTTAACTACGAGCAGTACTTC. Protein product: CASSKETGVNYEQYF.

The genes are TRBV2 and TRBJ1-6; 7 nucleotides line up with TRBD1. In germline, CDR1 is SNHLY, CDR2 FYNNEI. CDR3 length equals 15 residues. V trimming: 5 bases; J trimming: 5 bases; junction bases outside the gene matches: 6. CDR3: CASSRTGPDNSPLHF. CDR3 nucleotide sequence: TGTGCCAGCAGTCGGACAGGTCCTGATAATTCACCCCTCCACTTT.

The chain recombines TRBV10-3 with TRBJ1-5; the match to TRBD1 covers 9 bases. Germline V gene data show CDR1 as ENHRY and CDR2 as SYGVKD. This CDR3 has 15 amino acids. With V trimmed by 5 bases and J by 2 bases, 4 bases remained unmatched. CDR3 residues: CAISPGQGRNQPQHF. CDR3 in DNA: TGTGCCATCAGTCCGGGACAGGGTCGCAATCAGCCCCAGCATTTT.

Here the CDR3 DNA reads TGTGCCAGCAGTTTCCACCAGGAATACGAGCAGTACTTC. It yields the protein CASSFHQEYEQYF. The rearrangement links TRBV6-5 to TRBJ2-7; D gene unclear. This CDR3 has 13 amino acids. V was pared by 4 bases and J by 4 bases, with 11 bases between. Germline V gives CDR1 MNHEY, CDR2 SVGAGI.

The genes are TRBV2 and TRBJ2-5; 8 nucleotides line up with TRBD1. Germline trimming cut 7 bases from V and 4 bases from J; bases unmatched to any gene: 11. The CDR3 loop spans 15 amino acids. CDR1 is SNHLY, CDR2 FYNNEI, per germline. For the CDR3, the DNA is TGTGCCAGCACGTTGGATCAGGGGGCGAGAGAGACCCAGTACTTC. The encoded protein is CASTLDQGARETQYF.

The chain carries TRBV28 and TRBJ1-2, with 8 positions matching TRBD1. Per germline, CDR1 MDHEN and CDR2 SYDVKM. Trimming cost V 8 bases and J 3 bases; bases outside gene matches: 14. The CDR3 sequence is 16 residues long. The CDR3 nucleotides read TGTGCCAGCTCCCCGGGGGACAGGCTGGGAGACTATGGCTACACCTTC. This encodes CASSPGDRLGDYGYTF.